A single sample gave rise to the 18 T cell receptor beta chains below, sequenced in a study of T cell responses to AZD1222 COVID-19 vaccine. Using immunoSEQ multiplex PCR, the repertoire was profiled, and TCRdb retains in-frame clones only, with some absent. In the table there are some 120,000 clones, 85% to 90% of which are singletons. The sample was peripheral blood, taken on day 0 of MenACWY control vaccination. The source is an adult in good health.

The J gene is TRBJ2-1, the V gene TRBV6-4; TRBD2 agrees at 9 bases. This CDR3 has 15 amino acids. Trimming at V came to 3 bases and at J to 4 bases, leaving 4 bases not matched to a gene. Germline CDR1 MRHNA, CDR2 SNTAGT. This CDR3 reads CASSDRLAGYNEQFF. The CDR3 DNA reads as TGTGCCAGCAGTGATAGGCTAGCGGGGTACAATGAGCAGTTCTTC.

This clone was recorded once. V usage is TRBV6-1 and J usage is TRBJ1-1; unclear D gene. This CDR3 has 15 residues. Germline V gives CDR1 MNHNS, CDR2 SASEGT. V was trimmed by 1 base and J by 4 bases, leaving 13 bases between them. CDR3 region: CASSEGGSGSTEAFF. CDR3 DNA sequence: TGTGCCAGCAGTGAAGGGGGTAGTGGTAGCACTGAAGCTTTCTTT.

The chain is built from TRBV9 and TRBJ2-1; the D is unclear. Trimming left V 0 bases short and J 7 bases short, with 14 bases between. The V gene's germline CDR1 is SGDLS and CDR2 YYNGEE. The CDR3 is 15 amino acids. For the CDR3, the DNA is TGTGCCAGCAGCGTAGCCCCTCTTGGATCGAATGAGCAGTTCTTC. This sequence encodes CASSVAPLGSNEQFF.

The chain has TRBV6-2 or TRBV6-3 and TRBJ1-1, with D hard to call. There are 13 residues in the CDR3. Trimming removed 0 bases at V and 3 bases at J, with 5 bases between. Germline CDR1 is MNHEY and CDR2 is SVGEGT. CDR3 amino acids: CASSYSWDTEAFF. In DNA, the CDR3 is TGTGCCAGCAGTTACTCTTGGGACACTGAAGCTTTCTTT.

This clone was seen only once. The chain recombines TRBV5-6 with TRBJ2-7, with D uncertain. The CDR3 is 15 residues long. V shed 2 bases and J shed 5 bases, with 17 bases lying between them. Germline CDR1 is SGHDT and CDR2 is YYEEEE. The CDR3, as DNA: TGTGCCAGCAGCTTCCGCCAGAACCTACGGAACGAGCAGTACTTC. The encoded protein is CASSFRQNLRNEQYF.

The chain combines TRBV30 with TRBJ2-3, with TRBD1 as a possible D gene (5 bases). The germline V gene encodes CDR1 GTSNPN and CDR2 SVGIG (reference sequence). CDR3 length: 12 residues. Trimming stripped 4 bases from V and 5 bases from J, with 10 bases between. The CDR3: CAWTRRGDTQYF. CDR3 DNA: TGTGCCTGGACTCGAAGGGGAGATACGCAGTATTTT. Filled out from reference TRBV30 and TRBJ2-3, the complete variable domain reads SQTIHQWPATLVQPVGSPLSLECTVEGTSNPNLYWYRQAAGRGLQLLFYSVGIGQISSEVPQNLSASRPQDRQFILSSKKLLLSDSGFYLCAWTRRGDTQYFGPGTRLTVL.

The J gene is TRBJ2-5, the V gene TRBV6-2 or TRBV6-3; 10 bases match TRBD1. Per the germline V gene, CDR1 is MNHEY and CDR2 is SVGEGT. The CDR3 is 15 amino acids. V lost 5 bases, J lost 11 bases, and 14 bases stayed unmatched. CDR3 coding DNA: TGTGCCAGCAGTGTTCGGGACAGGGGCTCCGACAATCAGTACTTC. Protein product: CASSVRDRGSDNQYF.

The CDR3 region has the DNA TGTGCCAGCAGCCTCCGGGACAGGGTTGGTTCAGCAGATACGCAGTATTTT. Translating it yields CASSLRDRVGSADTQYF. V and J are TRBV7-8 and TRBJ2-3; TRBD1 aligns across 9 bases. This CDR3 is 17 amino acids long. The junction had 13 bases not matched to a gene; V was cut back by 5 bases and J by 4 bases. In germline, CDR1 is SGHVS, CDR2 FQNEAQ.

The rearrangement uses TRBV29-1 and TRBJ1-1; no clear D gene. The CDR3 runs 10 residues. Trimming removed 7 bases at V and 2 bases at J, with 5 bases between. CDR1 and CDR2 from the germline V gene are SQVTM and ANQGSEA. As DNA, the CDR3 is TGCAGCGGAAAAAACACTGAAGCTTTCTTT. Amino acids: CSGKNTEAFF.

This clone was counted once. The rearrangement links TRBV7-9 to TRBJ1-1; maybe TRBD1 (6 bases). The CDR3 is made up of 14 amino acids. V was cut by 5 bases and J by 4 bases, with 14 bases left in between. CDR1 SEHNR and CDR2 FQNEAQ come from the germline V gene (reference sequence). CDR3 sequence: CASSPVRGSTEAFF. The CDR3 DNA reads TGTGCCAGCAGCCCAGTCAGGGGATCCACTGAAGCTTTCTTT. Filled out from reference TRBV7-9 and TRBJ1-1, the complete variable domain reads DTGVSQNPRHKITKRGQNVTFRCDPISEHNRLYWYRQTLGQGPEFLTYFQNEAQLEKSRLLSDRFSAERPKGSFSTLEIQRTEQGDSAMYLCASSPVRGSTEAFFGQGTRLTVV.

This CDR3 reads CASSPERTVPEAFF. The DNA of the CDR3 is TGTGCCAGCAGCCCCGAACGAACTGTACCTGAAGCTTTCTTT. V and J are TRBV9 and TRBJ1-1; D gene unclear. Germline loops: CDR1 SGDLS, CDR2 YYNGEE. The V and J ends lost 4 bases and 6 bases respectively, with 16 bases between them. The CDR3 loop spans 14 amino acids.

The chain employs TRBV4-3 and TRBJ2-1; weak D call: TRBD2 (5 bases). This CDR3 spans 14 amino acids. The germline V gene encodes CDR1 LGHNA and CDR2 YSLEER. The V and J ends lost 0 bases and 5 bases respectively, with 8 bases between them. The CDR3 sequence is CASSQDSGDNEQFF. The CDR3 nucleotides are TGCGCCAGCAGCCAAGATTCCGGGGACAATGAGCAGTTCTTC.

This chain uses TRBV6-6 with TRBJ2-5; 7 bases line up with TRBD1. This CDR3 is 14 amino acids long. The germline CDR1 and CDR2 sequences are MNHNY and SVGAGI (reference sequence). The V gene end was trimmed by 5 bases and the J gene end by 5 bases; junction bases not matched to a gene: 8. CDR3 nucleotide sequence: TGTGCCAGCAGTCGATCCGGGACAGCGGAGACCCAGTACTTC. Translation gives CASSRSGTAETQYF.

The J gene is TRBJ1-1, the V gene TRBV19; weak D call: TRBD1 (6 bases). From germline, CDR1 is LNHDA and CDR2 SQIVND (reference sequence). The germline V and J ends were trimmed by 5 bases and 3 bases, with 13 bases remaining between them. CDR3 size: 14 residues. CDR3 protein: CASSQSGTYTEAFF. The CDR3 DNA reads as TGTGCCAGTAGTCAATCCGGGACATACACTGAAGCTTTCTTT.

The rearrangement joins TRBV13 to TRBJ2-1; D gene ambiguous. Germline V gene lookup returns CDR1 PRHDT and CDR2 FYEKMQ (reference sequence). This CDR3 contains 13 residues. Trimming cost V 5 bases and J 7 bases, with 12 bases left between them. CDR3 in amino acids: CASSAGRANEQFF. The CDR3 nucleotides are TGTGCCAGCAGCGCCGGACGGGCTAATGAGCAGTTCTTC.

V usage is TRBV6-5 and J usage is TRBJ1-4, with a tentative D call TRBD1 (6 bases). This CDR3 is 15 amino acids long. Germline lookup yields CDR1 MNHEY and CDR2 SVGAGI. V lost 2 bases and J lost 7, with 14 bases in between. CDR3 DNA: TGTGCCAGCAGTTACGGGAGGACAGCGGGTGAAAAACTGTTTTTT. Translating it yields CASSYGRTAGEKLFF.

The chain employs TRBV10-3 and TRBJ2-7; D not certain. V lost 3 bases and J lost 3, with 3 bases in between. CDR1 and CDR2 from the germline V gene are ENHRY and SYGVKD. This CDR3 has 11 residues. As DNA, the CDR3 is TGTGCCATCAGTGACGACTACGAGCAGTACTTC. It yields the protein CAISDDYEQYF.

The gene calls are TRBV5-1 and TRBJ1-4, with TRBD1 identical over 8 bases. Trimming cost V 1 base and J 8 bases; bases outside gene matches: 7. The CDR3 loop spans 15 amino acids. Germline loops: CDR1 SGHRS, CDR2 YFSETQ. CDR3 bases: TGCGCCAGCAGCTTGTTAGGTGACAGGGGCGAAAAACTGTTTTTT. Its protein product is CASSLLGDRGEKLFF.